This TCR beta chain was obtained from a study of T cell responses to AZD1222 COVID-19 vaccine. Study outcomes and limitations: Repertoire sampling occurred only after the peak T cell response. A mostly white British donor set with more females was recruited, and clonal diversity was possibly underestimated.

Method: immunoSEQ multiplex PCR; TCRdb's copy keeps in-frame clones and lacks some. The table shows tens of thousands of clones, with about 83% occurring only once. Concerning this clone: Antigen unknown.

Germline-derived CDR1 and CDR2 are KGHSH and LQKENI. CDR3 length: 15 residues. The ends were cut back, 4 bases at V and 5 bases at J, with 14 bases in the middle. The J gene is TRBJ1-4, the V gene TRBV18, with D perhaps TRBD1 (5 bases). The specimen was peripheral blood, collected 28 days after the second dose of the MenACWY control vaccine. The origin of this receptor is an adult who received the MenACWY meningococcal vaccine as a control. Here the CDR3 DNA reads TGTGCCAGCTCACTTGACAGAGGGCCGAATGAAAAACTGTTTTTT. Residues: CASSLDRGPNEKLFF.